This T cell receptor (beta chain) was obtained from a study of blood T cell repertoires in COVID-19. This clone was seen only once. In the authors' methods: Cell counts per sample came from amplifying reference gene primers. Produced via immunoSEQ multiplex PCR; TCRdb's table is partial and in-frame only. V, J and clone size are those of that table, while D and trimming were read from the DNA. The table includes about 150,000 clones, around four fifths detected once. Germline V lookup: CDR1 MNHEY, CDR2 SVGAGI. The CDR3 loop spans 13 amino acids. V was shortened by 6 bases and J by 4 bases, with 13 bases between the two germline ends.

The sample was peripheral blood. The sequence was collected from a man aged 55 to 70 who had recovered from COVID-19. J is TRBJ2-7 and V is TRBV6-5; D gene uncertain. The CDR3 DNA reads as TGTGCCAGCAGCCATATAGCTACTTACGAGCAGTACTTC. Translating gives CASSHIATYEQYF.